The 21 T cell receptor beta chains given below trace back to one sample, sequenced in a study of T cells in Graves' hyperthyroidism and ophthalmopathy. Amplified regions were TCR beta CDR3 sequences from RNA transcripts. With the HTBI primer set, the TCR CDR3 went through a first round of RT-PCR. Via MiXCR, TCRdb re-called the multiplex PCR reads, giving one row per CDR3 protein. The sample records hundreds of thousands of distinct CDR3 sequences, roughly 15% being singletons. Sequenced input: blood. The receptors come from a woman aged 18-29 years with Graves' hyperthyroidism.

This clonotype was seen repeatedly, ten times or more. This chain connects TRBV28 to TRBJ2-3; D might be TRBD2 (6 bases). The germline V gene has CDR1 MDHEN and CDR2 SYDVKM. The V and J ends lost 7 bases and 0 bases respectively, with 14 bases between them. This CDR3 spans 15 amino acids. CDR3 sequence: CASTMEGPSTDTQYF. CDR3 sequence (DNA): TGTGCCAGCACCATGGAGGGGCCAAGCACAGATACGCAGTATTTT.

The chain uses TRBV9 and TRBJ1-4; D gene uncertain. The V and J ends lost 4 bases and 4 bases respectively, with 11 bases between them. The CDR3 loop spans 14 amino acids. Germline assignment: CDR1 SGDLS and CDR2 YYNGEE. The CDR3 is CASSPGPHNEKLFF. The CDR3 bases are TGTGCCAGCAGCCCGGGCCCCCATAATGAAAAACTGTTTTTT.

In this sample, this clonotype turned up many times. CDR3 sequence reads: CASSAYRGQRTGELFF. CDR3 DNA: TGTGCCAGCAGCGCATACAGGGGGCAGCGCACCGGGGAGCTGTTTTTT. The chain has TRBV7-9 and TRBJ2-2; 9 bases match TRBD1. Trimming cost V 5 bases and J 4 bases; bases outside gene matches: 8. The CDR3 totals 16 residues. Germline V lookup: CDR1 SEHNR, CDR2 FQNEAQ (reference sequence).

This clonotype was observed many times. This rearrangement joins TRBV18 to TRBJ1-5; 7 bases align to TRBD1. Trimming cost V 3 bases and J 5 bases; bases outside gene matches: 7. The CDR3 covers 15 residues. Germline CDR1 KGHSH, CDR2 LQKENI. DNA for the CDR3: TGTGCCAGCTCACCCCACCCCGGACAGGATCAGCCCCAGCATTTT. Protein product: CASSPHPGQDQPQHF.

This clonotype was detected a few times. The CDR3 sequence: CASTRHAPMNTEAFF. CDR3 bases: TGTGCCAGCACGAGACATGCCCCCATGAACACTGAAGCTTTCTTT. This rearrangement joins TRBV27 to TRBJ1-1; D not resolved. There are 15 residues in the CDR3. V lost 7 bases and J 0 bases, leaving 15 bases between the germline ends. CDR1 and CDR2 from the germline V gene are MNHEY and SMNVEV (reference sequence).

The CDR3 sequence is CASSRPGLAMYQETQYF. The CDR3 coding sequence is TGTGCCAGCAGTCGCCCGGGACTAGCTATGTACCAAGAGACCCAGTACTTC. The chain is built from TRBV6-2 or TRBV6-3 and TRBJ2-5, with 9 bases aligning to TRBD2. CDR3 size: 17 residues. Germline V CDR1 and CDR2: MNHEY, SVGEGT. V was pared by 5 bases and J by 0 bases, with 10 bases of the junction left unmatched.

This clonotype has ten or more counts. The rearrangement joins TRBV18 to TRBJ2-7; TRBD1 agrees at 9 bases. This CDR3 has 15 residues. Germline values: CDR1 KGHSH, CDR2 LQKENI. With 8 bases clipped from V and 2 bases from J, the junction kept 10 bases outside the gene matches. CDR3 coding DNA: TGTGCCAGCAGTCCATGGGACAGGGCCACCTACGAGCAGTACTTC. This translates into CASSPWDRATYEQYF.

This chain links TRBV27 with TRBJ2-1; 11 nucleotides match TRBD2. Trimming at V came to 5 bases and at J to 7 bases, leaving 19 bases not matched to a gene. The germline CDR1 and CDR2 sequences are MNHEY and SMNVEV (reference sequence). CDR3 length: 19 residues. The CDR3 DNA sequence: TGTGCCAGCAGTCCCTATCTGACTAGCGGGACAAATACCAAGAATGAGCAGTTCTTC. It codes for CASSPYLTSGTNTKNEQFF.

This clonotype was seen at least ten times. This chain links TRBV18 with TRBJ2-7, with TRBD1 matching over 9 bases. The V gene's germline CDR1 is KGHSH and CDR2 LQKENI. J gave up 5 bases and V 3 bases, and 2 bases lay outside the gene matches. CDR3 length equals 13 residues. This CDR3 is CASSPGTGNEQYF. The CDR3, as DNA: TGTGCCAGCTCACCTGGGACAGGGAACGAGCAGTACTTC. Drawing the rest from reference TRBV18 and TRBJ2-7, the complete variable domain is NAGVMQNPRHLVRRRGQEARLRCSPMKGHSHVYWYRQLPEEGLKFMVYLQKENIIDESGMPKERFSAEFPKEGPSILRIQQVVRGDSAAYFCASSPGTGNEQYFGPGTRLTVT.

Many counts were recorded for this clonotype. V gene TRBV24-1 combines with J gene TRBJ2-4, with D tentatively TRBD1 (6 bases). Germline-derived CDR1 and CDR2 are KGHDR and SFDVKD. V was cut by 3 bases and J by 3 bases, with 14 bases left in between. The CDR3 totals 16 residues. The CDR3 here is CATSDATDRYKNIQYF. DNA for the CDR3: TGTGCCACCAGTGATGCCACCGACAGGTACAAAAACATTCAGTACTTC.

This clonotype appeared a few times. The V and J genes are TRBV7-9 and TRBJ2-5, with D uncertain. This CDR3 is 12 amino acids long. Trimming removed 7 bases from V and 5 bases from J, with 11 bases in between. Germline lookup yields CDR1 SEHNR and CDR2 FQNEAQ (reference sequence). The CDR3 nucleotides read TGTGCCAGCAATGGGCTCGGGGAGACCCAGTACTTC. Translating it yields CASNGLGETQYF.

This clonotype was observed at least ten times. The chain recombines TRBV28 with TRBJ1-2; no clear D gene. The CDR3 extends over 13 amino acids. Germline V lookup: CDR1 MDHEN, CDR2 SYDVKM. The germline V and J ends were trimmed by 8 bases and 2 bases, with 12 bases remaining between them. The CDR3 DNA sequence: TGTGCCAGCGTCACTACGTTCAACTATGGCTACACCTTC. Translated, it gives CASVTTFNYGYTF.

This clonotype occurred many times. This CDR3 reads CASSSTGLTDTQYF. The CDR3, as DNA: TGTGCCAGCAGTTCTACGGGCTTGACAGATACGCAGTATTTT. V is TRBV6-1 and J is TRBJ2-3; D call uncertain. CDR3 length equals 14 residues. V dropped 5 bases and J dropped 3 bases, with 12 bases sitting between them. The germline V gene encodes CDR1 MNHNS and CDR2 SASEGT.

This clonotype was recorded at least ten times. The chain is built from TRBV27 and TRBJ2-7; 9 nucleotides align to TRBD2. Germline values: CDR1 MNHEY, CDR2 SMNVEV (reference sequence). The CDR3 has 14 amino acids. J lost 0 bases, V lost 4 bases, and 1 base had no gene match. CDR3 region: CASSWREGSYEQYF. The CDR3 nucleotides are TGTGCCAGCAGTTGGCGGGAGGGCTCCTACGAGCAGTACTTC.

This clonotype was recorded a few times. One base away lies a much larger clone, so this may be a sequencing read error. The gene calls are TRBV7-2 and TRBJ2-7; D is ambiguous. The length of the CDR3 is 13 residues. CDR1 and CDR2 (germline): SGHTA, FQGNSA. CDR3 region: CASSGRSFYGQYF. The CDR3 DNA follows: TGTGCCAGCAGCGGAAGGAGTTTCTACGGGCAGTACTTC.

The V call is TRBV9, the J call TRBJ1-2; 7 bases agree with TRBD1. V was clipped by 2 bases and J by 4 bases; unmatched bases: 5. The CDR3 is 14 residues long. Germline V gene lookup returns CDR1 SGDLS and CDR2 YYNGEE. The CDR3 spells CASSVEGASYGYTF. Written as DNA, the CDR3 is TGTGCCAGCAGCGTGGAGGGGGCGAGCTATGGCTACACCTTC.

This clonotype was seen ten or more times. The CDR3 sequence is CASSLVAGVDTGELFF. The CDR3 DNA reads TGTGCCAGCAGCTTAGTAGCGGGAGTGGACACCGGGGAGCTGTTTTTT. The rearrangement uses TRBV7-2 and TRBJ2-2, with 9 bases aligning to TRBD2. CDR3 length equals 16 residues. The trim removed 1 base at V and 3 bases at J, leaving 3 bases unmatched. The germline V gene encodes CDR1 SGHTA and CDR2 FQGNSA. The whole variable domain, remainder taken from reference TRBV7-2 and TRBJ2-2, is GAGVSQSPSNKVTEKGKDVELRCDPISGHTALYWYRQSLGQGLEFLIYFQGNSAPDKSGLPSDRFSAERTGGSVSTLTIQRTQQEDSAVYLCASSLVAGVDTGELFFGEGSRLTVL.

This clonotype was seen ten or more times. The chain employs TRBV27 and TRBJ1-2; D possibly corresponds to TRBD1 (5 bases). CDR1 is MNHEY and CDR2 is SMNVEV in the germline V gene (reference sequence). This CDR3 is built from 15 residues. Deletions cut 8 bases from V and 4 bases from J, with 20 bases between. CDR3 nucleotides: TGTGCCAGCGGGTGGGGCAGCGGATTTTCCTATGGCTACACCTTC. This translates into CASGWGSGFSYGYTF.

This chain links TRBV4-1 with TRBJ2-1; a possible D gene is TRBD1 (8 bases). This CDR3 comprises 17 residues. Germline-derived CDR1 and CDR2 are MGHRA and YSYEKL. Trimming left V 3 bases short and J 7 bases short, with 22 bases between. This chain's CDR3 is CASSHPGVTGGGNEQFF. In nucleotides, the CDR3 is TGCGCCAGCAGCCACCCCGGGGTAACAGGGGGAGGGAATGAGCAGTTCTTC.

This clonotype was seen ten or more times. This rearrangement joins TRBV7-8 to TRBJ2-3; tentative D call: TRBD1 (6 bases). Germline V gene sequence: CDR1 SGHVS, CDR2 FQNEAQ. Trimming removed 5 bases at V and 4 bases at J, with 16 bases between. The CDR3 is 15 residues long. The CDR3 here is CASSLYLTGSDTQYF. Written as DNA, the CDR3 is TGTGCCAGCAGCCTTTACCTTACAGGGTCAGATACGCAGTATTTT.

This chain uses TRBV7-6 with TRBJ1-2; D is undetermined. The CDR3 is 12 amino acids. Between the trimmed V and J ends, which lost 8 bases and 8 bases, there was a span of 15 bases. Germline V lookup: CDR1 SGHVS, CDR2 FNYEAQ. CDR3 region: CASGFSLEGYTF. CDR3 coding DNA: TGTGCCAGCGGTTTTAGCTTGGAGGGCTACACCTTC.